This entry lists 13 T cell receptor beta chains sequenced from one sample in a study of blood T cells in healthy people across ages. Primers used in a second PCR of about 6 to 12 cycles were a sample-barcoded 5' primer and a J-beta primer mix. TCRdb reanalysed the 5' RACE reads using MiXCR and keeps one entry per CDR3 protein. The sample holds some 730,000 distinct CDR3 sequences, 20% to 25% seen once. Sequencing was carried out using blood. Receptors originate from a man aged 65 to 85 in good health.

This sequence joins TRBV30 and TRBJ1-3; no definite D call. The CDR3 extends over 13 amino acids. Per germline, CDR1 GTSNPN and CDR2 SVGIG (reference sequence). The V gene lost 0 bases and the J gene lost 8 bases, with 11 bases spanning the gap. This CDR3 reads CAWSVRLRDTIYF. CDR3 nucleotide sequence: TGTGCCTGGAGTGTTAGGCTCCGTGACACCATATATTTT.

This clonotype has only a few counts. The chain couples TRBV5-1 to TRBJ1-2; D is ambiguous. Germline V gene sequence: CDR1 SGHRS, CDR2 YFSETQ. CDR3 length: 15 residues. V lost 0 bases, J lost 5 bases, and 14 bases lay in between. DNA for the CDR3: TGCGCCAGCAGCTTGGAGGGCCACCTGGAGTATGGCTACACCTTC. Translating it yields CASSLEGHLEYGYTF.

The chain combines TRBV12-3 or TRBV12-4 with TRBJ2-5; 10 bases align to TRBD1. V dropped 5 bases and J dropped 5; count of bases not matched to a gene: 14. The CDR3 runs 17 residues. CDR3 loop: CASSPGGTGAMVETQYF. In DNA, the CDR3 is TGTGCCAGCAGTCCGGGCGGGACAGGGGCCATGGTTGAGACCCAGTACTTC.

The chain employs TRBV20-1 and TRBJ2-3; 11 bases agree with TRBD2. The germline gives CDR1 DFQATT, CDR2 SNEGSKA (reference sequence). CDR3 length: 15 residues. The junction had 3 bases not matched to a gene; V was cut back by 0 bases and J by 4 bases. CDR3 region: CSARDLAGGPDTQYF. CDR3 nucleotides: TGCAGTGCTAGAGATTTAGCGGGGGGGCCAGATACGCAGTATTTT.

This clonotype has only a few counts. The chain couples TRBV7-9 to TRBJ1-3; 7 bases map to TRBD1. CDR3 length: 18 residues. Germline V gene sequence: CDR1 SEHNR, CDR2 FQNEAQ (reference sequence). Trimming removed 5 bases from V and 2 bases from J; junction bases left unmatched: 15. CDR3 sequence reads: CASSLPTGTSLPGNTIYF. CDR3 DNA: TGTGCCAGCAGCCTCCCGACAGGGACTTCTCTCCCTGGAAACACCATATATTTT.

V and J are TRBV12-3 or TRBV12-4 and TRBJ1-4, with a weak D call TRBD1 (5 bases). The CDR3 contains 16 residues. Deletions cut 6 bases from V and 4 bases from J, with 18 bases between. CDR3 coding DNA: TGTGCCAGCAGGCGCGACTCGGGGGGACTTAATGAAAAACTGTTTTTT. It is translated as CASRRDSGGLNEKLFF.

The genes are TRBV4-2 and TRBJ2-5, with D maybe TRBD1 (6 bases). This CDR3 is built from 14 residues. Trimming took 1 base from V and 2 from J, leaving 8 bases between them. Germline CDR1 reads LGHNA; CDR2 reads YNFKEQ. CDR3 in amino acids: CASSQGGQQETQYF. CDR3 sequence (DNA): TGTGCCAGCAGCCAAGGGGGACAACAAGAGACCCAGTACTTC.

The rearrangement joins TRBV5-6 to TRBJ2-3; D is perhaps TRBD1 or TRBD2 (6 bases each). Germline V gene lookup returns CDR1 SGHDT and CDR2 YYEEEE. The V end was cut by 2 bases, the J end by 3 bases, with 13 bases between. There are 15 residues in the CDR3. In nucleotides, the CDR3 is TGTGCCAGCAGCTTACCTGGGGGGCAGACAGATACGCAGTATTTT. Translation gives CASSLPGGQTDTQYF. Full variable domain (outside the CDR3, taken from reference TRBV5-6 and TRBJ2-3): DAGVTQSPTHLIKTRGQQVTLRCSPKSGHDTVSWYQQALGQGPQFIFQYYEEEERQRGNFPDRFSGHQFPNYSSELNVNALLLGDSALYLCASSLPGGQTDTQYFGPGTRLTVL.

In this sample, this clonotype turned up once. This sequence joins TRBV7-2 and TRBJ1-2; 9 bases are a match to TRBD1. Trimming at V came to 4 bases and at J to 10 bases, leaving 13 bases not matched to a gene. The CDR3 covers 15 residues. Per the germline V gene, CDR1 is SGHTA and CDR2 is FQGNSA. CDR3 sequence reads: CASSSTGQGTSAYTF. The CDR3 coding sequence is TGTGCCAGCAGCTCCACAGGACAGGGGACGAGTGCCTACACCTTC.

In its sample, this clonotype was seen a few times. The chain carries TRBV20-1 and TRBJ1-1, with a weak D call TRBD1 (6 bases). The V end lost 3 bases, the J end lost 1 base, and 12 bases lay between the germline ends. The germline CDR1 and CDR2 sequences are DFQATT and SNEGSKA (reference sequence). The CDR3 length is 14 residues. CDR3 nucleotides: TGCAGTGCTAGGCAAACAGGGACGAACACTGAAGCTTTCTTT. Translation gives CSARQTGTNTEAFF.

This clonotype has a handful of counts. The V gene is TRBV29-1, the J gene TRBJ2-7, with D possibly being TRBD1 (6 bases). The end of the DNA is better explained by TRBJ2-1, so the J call may be wrong. CDR3 length: 15 amino acids. Germline V lookup: CDR1 SQVTM, CDR2 ANQGSEA. CDR3 loop: CSAFPNRGQYNEQFF. For the CDR3, the DNA is TGCAGCGCTTTCCCAAACCGAGGACAGTACAATGAGCAGTTCTTC.

This clonotype was counted only a few times. The genes are TRBV3-1 and TRBJ1-2, with a tentative D call TRBD1 (5 bases). V was pared by 5 bases and J by 4 bases, with 11 bases between. CDR3 length: 13 residues. CDR1 is LGHDT and CDR2 is YNNKEL in the germline V gene (reference sequence). Here the CDR3 DNA reads TGTGCCAGCAGCAACGGGGGGAGCTATGGCTACACCTTC. Amino acids: CASSNGGSYGYTF.

This sequence joins TRBV21-1 and TRBJ2-7; the table gives TRBD2 as D, unverified against the DNA. TRBV21-1 is a pseudogene locus. This CDR3 region has 19 residues. As DNA, the CDR3 is TGTGCCAGCAGCAAACATCCCCGGGGAAGGGAGGGCCTGTCCTACGAGCAGTACGTC. This sequence encodes CASSKHPRGREGLSYEQYV.